Following are 20 T cell receptor beta chains from one sample sequenced in a study of CD8 T cells in Susac syndrome. Reverse transcription used about 0.45 to 1 ug RNA and random hexamers. One entry per CDR3 protein results from TCRdb running MiXCR on the immunoSEQ multiplex PCR reads. Counted here are 100,000 to 150,000 distinct CDR3 sequences, around 94% occurring once; the ten biggest clones make up roughly 0.087%. Sequenced sample: CD4+ T cells from PBMCs. These receptors originate from a human donor in good health.

The rearrangement links TRBV6-1 to TRBJ2-2; 9 positions agree with TRBD2. Trimming removed 6 bases from V and 5 bases from J; junction bases left unmatched: 10. Germline V gives CDR1 MNHNS, CDR2 SASEGT. The CDR3 runs 16 residues. CDR3 loop: CASSRYSGSQTGELFF. The DNA of the CDR3 is TGTGCCAGCAGCCGCTATAGCGGGAGTCAGACCGGGGAGCTGTTTTTT.

This clonotype was detected only once. The J gene is TRBJ2-1, the V gene TRBV25-1; TRBD1 matches at 10 bases. Germline V CDR1 and CDR2: MGHDK, SYGVNS. Losses at the gene ends were 1 base for V and 5 bases for J; bases not matched to a gene: 2. The CDR3 extends over 15 amino acids. In nucleotides, the CDR3 is TGTGCCAGCAGTGAATCCGGGACAGGGGACAATGAGCAGTTCTTC. Encoded protein: CASSESGTGDNEQFF.

The chain links TRBV5-1 to TRBJ2-3, with unresolved D. Germline V lookup: CDR1 SGHRS, CDR2 YFSETQ. This CDR3 has 15 residues. V was clipped by 0 bases and J by 0 bases, with 8 bases between them. The CDR3 region has the DNA TGCGCCAGCAGCTTGGAGGGCGGTAGCACAGATACGCAGTATTTT. This sequence encodes CASSLEGGSTDTQYF.

The CDR3 bases are TGTGCCATCAGTGAGAGGGCAGACGGCTCCTACGAGCAGTACTTC. Residues: CAISERADGSYEQYF. The chain carries TRBV10-3 and TRBJ2-7; D call uncertain. Trimming removed 2 bases at V and 0 bases at J, with 11 bases between. Germline assignment: CDR1 ENHRY and CDR2 SYGVKD. The CDR3 sequence is 15 residues long.

The chain is built from TRBV10-3 and TRBJ2-1; 7 bases map to TRBD2. V shed 0 bases, J shed 10 bases, and the junction held 12 bases outside the gene matches. There are 16 residues in the CDR3. Germline V CDR1 and CDR2: ENHRY, SYGVKD. The CDR3 spells CAISESGGSQLQEQFF. The CDR3 DNA follows: TGTGCCATCAGTGAGTCTGGCGGGAGCCAACTTCAGGAGCAGTTCTTC.

The gene calls are TRBV9 and TRBJ1-2; D unclear. Germline V gene lookup returns CDR1 SGDLS and CDR2 YYNGEE. CDR3 length equals 15 residues. V lost 0 bases and J 4 bases, leaving 13 bases between the germline ends. For the CDR3, the DNA is TGTGCCAGCAGCGTAGACGGCAGCAGCGTCTATGGCTACACCTTC. Residues: CASSVDGSSVYGYTF.

The chain employs TRBV6-2 or TRBV6-3 and TRBJ1-1; D unresolved. The CDR3 loop spans 15 amino acids. Trimming left V 7 bases short and J 0 bases short, with 15 bases between. Looked up from germline, CDR1 is MNHEY and CDR2 is SVGEGT. The CDR3, as DNA: TGTGCCAGCACCGGACCGTGGGCGGTGAACACTGAAGCTTTCTTT. Translation gives CASTGPWAVNTEAFF.

The gene calls are TRBV20-1 and TRBJ1-4; D is undetermined. Germline lookup yields CDR1 DFQATT and CDR2 SNEGSKA (reference sequence). The V and J ends lost 6 bases and 7 bases respectively, with 12 bases between them. The CDR3 is 12 residues long. The CDR3 nucleotides read TGCAGTGCCACCGCGCCTGGTGAAAAACTGTTTTTT. This translates into CSATAPGEKLFF.

The genes are TRBV14 and TRBJ1-5, with D maybe TRBD1 (6 bases). The V end lost 1 base, the J end lost 3 bases, and 10 bases lay between the germline ends. The CDR3 contains 15 residues. CDR1 is SGHDN and CDR2 is FVKESK in the germline V gene. CDR3 sequence: CASSQGRGNNQPQHF. The CDR3 bases are TGTGCCAGCAGCCAAGGCAGGGGAAACAATCAGCCCCAGCATTTT.

V is TRBV10-2 and J is TRBJ2-4, with D possibly called TRBD1 or TRBD2 (5 bases each). The CDR3 covers 12 residues. CDR1 is WSHSY and CDR2 is SAAADI in the germline V gene. V was pared by 10 bases and J by 7 bases, with 14 bases between. DNA for the CDR3: TGCGCCACCCGGGACCAAGGGAACATTCAGTACTTC. This encodes CATRDQGNIQYF.

The rearrangement links TRBV7-2 to TRBJ2-7; D remains ambiguous. This CDR3 comprises 12 residues. Germline V gives CDR1 SGHTA, CDR2 FQGNSA. The V and J ends lost 5 bases and 12 bases respectively, with 17 bases between them. CDR3 region: CASSDAPAASYF. As DNA, the CDR3 is TGTGCCAGCAGCGACGCCCCCGCAGCCTCGTACTTC.

The chain employs TRBV6-5 and TRBJ2-7, with D unclear. CDR3 length: 14 residues. Germline V gives CDR1 MNHEY, CDR2 SVGAGI. V was trimmed by 5 bases and J by 2 bases, leaving 13 bases between them. Here the CDR3 DNA reads TGTGCCAGCAGTCGACCCCGCAGGCCCTACGAGCAGTACTTC. The encoded protein is CASSRPRRPYEQYF.

The chain combines TRBV3-1 with TRBJ1-1; TRBD1 aligns across 7 bases. CDR3 size: 13 residues. The germline V gene encodes CDR1 LGHDT and CDR2 YNNKEL (reference sequence). Trimming at V came to 7 bases and at J to 4 bases, leaving 6 bases not matched to a gene. The CDR3 region has the DNA TGTGCCAGCATCCACTCAGGGGGCACTGAAGCTTTCTTT. Protein: CASIHSGGTEAFF.

The chain employs TRBV24-1 and TRBJ2-7, with TRBD1 matching 7 bases. CDR3 length equals 13 residues. J gave up 3 bases and V 5 bases, and 3 bases lay outside the gene matches. Looked up from germline, CDR1 is KGHDR and CDR2 is SFDVKD. CDR3 sequence (DNA): TGTGCCACCAGTGCGGCAGGGGGCTACGAGCAGTACTTC. Translation gives CATSAAGGYEQYF.

The genes are TRBV6-5 and TRBJ2-7; TRBD1 matches 9 bases. The CDR3 extends over 14 amino acids. After removal of 4 bases from V and 6 bases from J, the junction contained 7 bases not matched to a gene. Germline V gene data show CDR1 as MNHEY and CDR2 as SVGAGI. This CDR3 is CASSFADRGGEQYF. The CDR3 DNA reads TGTGCCAGCAGTTTCGCGGACAGGGGAGGCGAGCAGTACTTC.

This sequence joins TRBV5-1 and TRBJ2-5; a weak D match, TRBD2 (6 bases). With 3 bases removed from V and 8 bases from J, the gap between germline ends came to 11 bases. Germline V gene sequence: CDR1 SGHRS, CDR2 YFSETQ. The CDR3 has 12 residues. CDR3 protein: CASSSPGDTQYF. CDR3 bases: TGCGCCAGCAGCTCCCCGGGAGACACCCAGTACTTC.

This sequence joins TRBV7-9 and TRBJ1-1, with D uncertain. The CDR3 has 13 residues. Germline V gene sequence: CDR1 SEHNR, CDR2 FQNEAQ (reference sequence). With 1 base removed from V and 5 bases from J, the gap between germline ends came to 8 bases. CDR3 sequence (DNA): TGTGCCAGCAGCTTAGAGGCACAAACTGAAGCTTTCTTT. It encodes CASSLEAQTEAFF.

The chain links TRBV7-2 to TRBJ2-2, with D possibly TRBD2 on 5 matching bases. Germline-derived CDR1 and CDR2 are SGHTA and FQGNSA. The V end was cut by 5 bases, the J end by 0 bases, with 13 bases between. This CDR3 has 16 residues. CDR3 nucleotides: TGTGCCAGCAGCAGACCAGGACTCGCGAACACCGGGGAGCTGTTTTTT. This encodes CASSRPGLANTGELFF.

The genes are TRBV2 and TRBJ2-7; 7 bases align to TRBD2. The V gene end was trimmed by 8 bases and the J gene end by 7 bases; junction bases not matched to a gene: 17. The length of the CDR3 is 15 residues. CDR1 is SNHLY and CDR2 is FYNNEI in the germline V gene. The CDR3 sequence: CASAFSEGRAFEQYF. In DNA form, the CDR3 reads TGTGCCAGCGCTTTCTCTGAGGGGAGGGCCTTTGAGCAGTACTTC.

J is TRBJ2-1 and V is TRBV10-3, with D perhaps TRBD2 (5 bases). V was cut by 0 bases and J by 1 base, with 19 bases left in between. Germline assignment: CDR1 ENHRY and CDR2 SYGVKD. The CDR3 has 19 residues. CDR3 sequence reads: CAISESIGSALFSYNEQFF. The CDR3 nucleotides read TGTGCCATCAGTGAGTCAATAGGGAGCGCCCTCTTTTCCTACAATGAGCAGTTCTTC.